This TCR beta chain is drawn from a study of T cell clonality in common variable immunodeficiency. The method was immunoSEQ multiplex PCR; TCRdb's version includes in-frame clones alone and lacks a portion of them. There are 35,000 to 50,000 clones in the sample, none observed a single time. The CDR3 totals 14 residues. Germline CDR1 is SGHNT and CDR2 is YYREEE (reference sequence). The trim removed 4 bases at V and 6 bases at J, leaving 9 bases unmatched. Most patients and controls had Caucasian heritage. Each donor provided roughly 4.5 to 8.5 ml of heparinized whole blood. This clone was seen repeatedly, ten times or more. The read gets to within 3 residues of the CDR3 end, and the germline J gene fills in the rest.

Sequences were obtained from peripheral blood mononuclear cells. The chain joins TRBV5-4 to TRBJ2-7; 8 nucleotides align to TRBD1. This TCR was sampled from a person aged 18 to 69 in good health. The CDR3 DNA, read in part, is TGTGCCAGCAGCGGAGGAGACAGGGGAAGCGAG. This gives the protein CASSGGDRGSE. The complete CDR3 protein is CASSGGDRGSEQYF. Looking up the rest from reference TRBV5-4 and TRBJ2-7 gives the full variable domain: ETGVTQSPTHLIKTRGQQVTLRCSSQSGHNTVSWYQQALGQGPQFIFQYYREEENGRGNFPPRFSGLQFPNYSSELNVNALELDDSALYLCASSGGDRGSEQYFGPGTRLTVT.